Reported below is one TCR beta chain. Its antigen is not known. Here immunoSEQ multiplex PCR was the method, and the copy in TCRdb shows in-frame clones only, minus some. The sample records about 8,800 clones, about 80% being singletons. The sample originates from a study of neoadjuvant nivolumab and ipilimumab in lung cancer. Study-wide background: Nivolumab 3 mg/kg was given days 1, 15 and 29, plus ipilimumab 1 mg/kg day 1 in combination. Overall study findings and caveats: TCR richness and clonality were higher in tumors than adjacent uninvolved lung. TCR clonality did not significantly correlate with pathologic tumor regression.

CDR1 and CDR2 from the germline V gene are LNHDA and SQIVND (reference sequence). The CDR3 spans 16 residues. V was trimmed by 3 bases and J by 1 base, leaving 15 bases between them. The chain couples TRBV19 to TRBJ2-5; weak D call: TRBD2 (6 bases). This TCR was sampled from an adult with non-small cell lung cancer. Sequenced material: tumor tissue, taken after neoadjuvant nivolumab, alone or with ipilimumab, at or shortly before surgery. CDR3 region: CASSIDGSGGQETQYF. Here the CDR3 DNA reads TGTGCCAGTAGTATCGATGGTAGCGGAGGCCAAGAGACCCAGTACTTC.